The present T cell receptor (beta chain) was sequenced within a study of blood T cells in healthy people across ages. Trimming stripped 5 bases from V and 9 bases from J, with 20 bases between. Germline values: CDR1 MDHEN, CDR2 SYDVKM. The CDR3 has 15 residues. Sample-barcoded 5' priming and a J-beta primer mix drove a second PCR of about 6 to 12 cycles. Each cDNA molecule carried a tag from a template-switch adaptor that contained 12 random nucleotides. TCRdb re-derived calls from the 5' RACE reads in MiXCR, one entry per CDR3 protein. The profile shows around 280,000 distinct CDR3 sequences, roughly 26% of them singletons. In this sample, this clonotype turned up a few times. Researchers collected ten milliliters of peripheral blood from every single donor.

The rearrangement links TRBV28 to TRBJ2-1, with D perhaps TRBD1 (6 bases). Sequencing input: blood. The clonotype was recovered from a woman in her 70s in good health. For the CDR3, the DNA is TGTGCCAGCAGTCCAACAGGGTCCCTTAACAGTGAGCAGTTCTTC. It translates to CASSPTGSLNSEQFF.